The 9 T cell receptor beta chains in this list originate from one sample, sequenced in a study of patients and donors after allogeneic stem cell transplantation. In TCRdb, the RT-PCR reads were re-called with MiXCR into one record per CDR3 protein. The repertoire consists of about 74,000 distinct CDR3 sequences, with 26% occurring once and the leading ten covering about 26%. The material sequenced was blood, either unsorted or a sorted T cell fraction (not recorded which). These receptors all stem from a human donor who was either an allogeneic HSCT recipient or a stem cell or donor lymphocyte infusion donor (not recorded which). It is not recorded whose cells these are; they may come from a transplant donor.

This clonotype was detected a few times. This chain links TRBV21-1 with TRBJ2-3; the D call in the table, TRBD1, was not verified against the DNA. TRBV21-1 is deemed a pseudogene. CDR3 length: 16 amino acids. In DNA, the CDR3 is TGTGCCAGCAGCAAAAGAACACGGGGGCCCACAGATACGCAGTATTTT. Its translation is CASSKRTRGPTDTQYF.

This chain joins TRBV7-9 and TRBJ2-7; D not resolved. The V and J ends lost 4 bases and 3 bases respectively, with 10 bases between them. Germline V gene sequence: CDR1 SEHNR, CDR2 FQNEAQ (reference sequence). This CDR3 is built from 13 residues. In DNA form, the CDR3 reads TGTGCCAGCAGCTCCCCCCCTAACTACGAGCAGTACTTC. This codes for CASSSPPNYEQYF.

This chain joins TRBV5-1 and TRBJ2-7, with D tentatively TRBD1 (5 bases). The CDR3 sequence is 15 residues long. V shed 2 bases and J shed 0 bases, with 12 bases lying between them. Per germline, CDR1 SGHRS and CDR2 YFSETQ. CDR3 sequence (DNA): TGCGCCAGCAGCTTCAATACAGGCTTCTCCTACGAGCAGTACTTC. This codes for CASSFNTGFSYEQYF.

The CDR3 spells CASSFRLRISYEQYF. For the CDR3, the DNA is TGTGCCAGCAGCTTTAGGCTCAGGATTTCCTACGAGCAGTACTTC. The chain combines TRBV5-5 with TRBJ2-7; D is ambiguous. V was trimmed by 2 bases and J by 1 base, leaving 13 bases between them. Germline V CDR1 and CDR2: SGHKS, YYEKEE (reference sequence). The CDR3 sequence is 15 residues long.

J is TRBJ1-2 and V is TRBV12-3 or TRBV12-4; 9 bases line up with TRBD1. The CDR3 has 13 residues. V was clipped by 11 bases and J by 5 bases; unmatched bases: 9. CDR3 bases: TGTGCCTCCCATCGACAGGGGGAATATGGCTACACCTTC. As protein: CASHRQGEYGYTF.

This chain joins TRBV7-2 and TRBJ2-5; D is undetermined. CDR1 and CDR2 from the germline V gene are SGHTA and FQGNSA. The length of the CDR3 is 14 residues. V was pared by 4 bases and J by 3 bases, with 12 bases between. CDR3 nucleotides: TGTGCCAGCAGCTCGTCTAATCAGGAAGAGACCCAGTACTTC. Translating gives CASSSSNQEETQYF.

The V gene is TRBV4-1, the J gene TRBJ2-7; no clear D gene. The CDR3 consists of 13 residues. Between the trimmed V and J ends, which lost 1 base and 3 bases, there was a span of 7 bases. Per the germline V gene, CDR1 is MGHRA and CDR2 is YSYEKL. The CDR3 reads CASSQARLYEQYF. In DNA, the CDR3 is TGCGCCAGCAGCCAAGCCAGACTCTACGAGCAGTACTTC.

In DNA, the CDR3 is TGTGCCAGCAGCATCGGGGCTTTCAATGAGCAGTTCTTC. It is translated as CASSIGAFNEQFF. This chain joins TRBV7-9 and TRBJ2-1; D may match TRBD1 or TRBD2 (5 bases each). Germline CDR1 is SEHNR and CDR2 is FQNEAQ (reference sequence). The CDR3 runs 13 residues. V lost 5 bases, J lost 6 bases, and 11 bases lay in between.

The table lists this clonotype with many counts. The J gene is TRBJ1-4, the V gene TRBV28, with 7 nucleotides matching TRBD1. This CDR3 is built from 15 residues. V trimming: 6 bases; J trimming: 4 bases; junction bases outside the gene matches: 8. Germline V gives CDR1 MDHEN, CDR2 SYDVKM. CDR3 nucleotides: TGTGCCAGCAGCCCCTCGGGACAGATTAATGAAAAACTGTTTTTT. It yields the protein CASSPSGQINEKLFF.